This entry describes one T cell receptor (beta chain). This sample is part of a study of blood T cell repertoires in COVID-19. Overall study context: Researchers got acute and convalescent COVID-19 samples from the United States, Italy and Spain. PBMCs, B-cell-depleted T cells, or T cells provided the cDNA or gDNA that made up the material.

The V gene's germline CDR1 is LNHDA and CDR2 SQIVND (reference sequence). The CDR3 is 21 residues long. Trimming stripped 3 bases from V and 4 bases from J, with 33 bases between. In the authors' methods: How many nucleated cells were present was estimated from reference gene primer amplification. Produced via immunoSEQ multiplex PCR; TCRdb's table is partial and in-frame only. V and J calls and clone size follow that table, whereas D and trimming were derived from the DNA. This sample has over 40,000 clones, with nearly 85% found just once. The sequence was obtained from a man aged 40-49 years with acute or convalescent COVID-19. Specimen: peripheral blood. The chain has TRBV19 and TRBJ1-2, with D possibly matching TRBD1 (6 bases). In DNA, the CDR3 is TGTGCCAGTAGTATGTATCAGTTGCGGGGGGCGCGCCGGTTCTCCGGCTATGGCTACACCTTC. Amino acid sequence: CASSMYQLRGARRFSGYGYTF.